This TCR beta chain was identified during a study of blood T cell repertoires in COVID-19. Across the whole study: Collection of acute and convalescent COVID-19 samples took place in the United States, Italy and Spain.

Clones were sequenced by immunoSEQ multiplex PCR, and TCRdb holds only the in-frame ones, with some missing. The top ten hold around 7.8% of the sample, which has about 270,000 clones, over 75% seen once. Trimming pared 4 bases from V and 0 bases from J, leaving 13 bases between. Germline V gene sequence: CDR1 SGHAT, CDR2 FQNNGV. The CDR3 covers 15 residues. The rearrangement joins TRBV11-2 to TRBJ2-7, with D unclear. This clonotype was obtained from a human donor in a cohort sampled during active COVID-19. Input material: peripheral blood. CDR3 in amino acids: CASSSPRMSSYEQYF. The CDR3 DNA reads TGTGCCAGCAGCTCCCCCCGCATGAGCTCCTACGAGCAGTACTTC.